This is a list of T cell receptor beta chains from one sample in a study of T cell responses to AZD1222 COVID-19 vaccine. The data were produced by immunoSEQ multiplex PCR, yet TCRdb's version contains in-frame clones alone and is incomplete. The data show about 180,000 clones, about 86% seen once. The sequencing used peripheral blood, collected 28 days after the second AZD1222 dose. The receptors here all came from an adult who received the AZD1222 COVID-19 vaccine. Both conserved end residues are part of each CDR3. The D gene is left open where the match is weak. A row's size may be missing; if present it is once, few, many or a size class.

J: TRBJ1-2
D: .
size: .
V: TRBV28
DNA: TGTGCCAGCAGTTTGATTGGGGATGGGGGGCCACTATATGGCTACACCTTC
CDR3: CASSLIGDGGPLYGYTF

J: TRBJ1-2
D: .
size: .
V: TRBV13
DNA: TGTGCCAGCAGCGTCCGAGGAGATGGCTACACCTTC
CDR3: CASSVRGDGYTF

J: TRBJ2-3
D: TRBD2
size: .
V: TRBV10-3
DNA: TGTGCCATCAGGTCCCTAGCGGGGTCTAGCACAGATACGCAGTATTTT
CDR3: CAIRSLAGSSTDTQYF

J: TRBJ1-3
D: TRBD1
size: .
V: TRBV6-5
DNA: TGTGCCAGCAGTTCCCTACCGACAGGGCTAGACACCATATATTTT
CDR3: CASSSLPTGLDTIYF

J: TRBJ2-1
D: TRBD2
size: .
V: TRBV2
DNA: TGTGCCAGCAGTGTTACTAGCGGGGGGTCCGGTGAGCAGTTCTTC
CDR3: CASSVTSGGSGEQFF

J: TRBJ2-5
D: .
size: .
V: TRBV7-6
DNA: TGTGCCAGCAGCCTTATAATGCAGGAGACCCAGTACTTC
CDR3: CASSLIMQETQYF

J: TRBJ2-1
D: TRBD2
size: .
V: TRBV25-1
DNA: TGTGCCAGCAGTGAGGGTCAGCGGGGGGGCCTCGGGGAGCAGTTCTTC
CDR3: CASSEGQRGGLGEQFF

J: TRBJ1-4
D: TRBD1
size: once
V: TRBV4-2
DNA: TGTGCCAGCAGCCATAGTACCGGGACAGATGAAAAACTGTTTTTT
CDR3: CASSHSTGTDEKLFF

J: TRBJ1-1
D: .
size: .
V: TRBV11-2
DNA: TGTGCCAGCAGCTTAGTATCGTCCAACACTGAAGCTTTCTTT
CDR3: CASSLVSSNTEAFF

J: TRBJ1-5
D: .
size: .
V: TRBV28
DNA: TGTGCCAGCAGCTCAATGGGAGGGAGCAATCAGCCCCAGCATTTT
CDR3: CASSSMGGSNQPQHF

J: TRBJ1-1
D: .
size: .
V: TRBV5-1
DNA: TGCGCCAGCAGCTTGTCAGTCCCAGCCTTGAACACTGAAGCTTTCTTT
CDR3: CASSLSVPALNTEAFF

J: TRBJ2-4
D: .
size: .
V: TRBV28
DNA: TGTGCCAGCAGTGGGACACCACAGGGCTCTTTGGAAAACATTCAGTACTTC
CDR3: CASSGTPQGSLENIQYF

J: TRBJ2-7
D: TRBD2
size: .
V: TRBV18
DNA: TGTGCCAGCTCGCCCCTAGCGGGGGGCCACTACGAGCAGTACTTC
CDR3: CASSPLAGGHYEQYF

J: TRBJ2-1
D: TRBD1
size: .
V: TRBV6-6
DNA: TGTGCCAGCAGTTACCCGGACAGGACTGGCTACAATGAGCAGTTCTTC
CDR3: CASSYPDRTGYNEQFF

J: TRBJ2-7
D: .
size: once
V: TRBV5-6
DNA: TGTGCCAGCAGCCTCGACGTCCGCTACGAGCAGTACTTC
CDR3: CASSLDVRYEQYF

J: TRBJ1-1
D: .
size: .
V: TRBV28
DNA: TGTGCCAGCAGTTCTCCAGGGAAGTTGAACACTGAAGCTTTCTTT
CDR3: CASSSPGKLNTEAFF

J: TRBJ1-2
D: .
size: .
V: TRBV7-2
DNA: TGTGCCAGCAGCTTAACCTCGGGTCAGGAGACCTATGGCTACACCTTC
CDR3: CASSLTSGQETYGYTF

J: TRBJ2-3
D: TRBD2
size: .
V: TRBV15
DNA: TGTGCCACCAGCAGAGTGTGGGGGGGGAGCACAGATACGCAGTATTTT
CDR3: CATSRVWGGSTDTQYF

J: TRBJ2-5
D: .
size: .
V: TRBV12-5
DNA: TGTGCTAGTGGTTTGGTACTGTTTGGGTCTAACCAAGAGACCCAGTACTTC
CDR3: CASGLVLFGSNQETQYF

J: TRBJ2-7
D: .
size: .
V: TRBV9
DNA: TGTGCCAGCAGCGTAGTTCCGCTGGCGGACGAGCAGTACTTC
CDR3: CASSVVPLADEQYF

J: TRBJ2-2
D: .
size: once
V: TRBV2
DNA: TGTGCCAGCAGTGTCGATGGTACCTACACCGGGGAGCTGTTTTTT
CDR3: CASSVDGTYTGELFF

J: TRBJ1-1
D: .
size: once
V: TRBV15
DNA: TGTGCCACCAGCAGATCAATGACAGGTAAAAGAGGTTTCTTT
CDR3: CATSRSMTGKRGFF

J: TRBJ2-3
D: TRBD2
size: once
V: TRBV30
DNA: TGTGCCTGGAGTGAAGGCGGGGGGGCCGGGGATACGCAGTATTTT
CDR3: CAWSEGGGAGDTQYF

J: TRBJ1-1
D: .
size: .
V: TRBV28
DNA: TGTGCCACAAGGGGCCGCCCTGAAGCTTTCTTT
CDR3: CATRGRPEAFF

J: TRBJ2-7
D: .
size: .
V: TRBV18
DNA: TGTGCCAGCTCACCACCGTCAGGGAGCTACGAGCAGTACTTC
CDR3: CASSPPSGSYEQYF

J: TRBJ2-1
D: TRBD2
size: once
V: TRBV19
DNA: TGTGCCAGTAGTATCGGGGGGGGACTAGCGGCCTACAATGAGCAGTTCTTC
CDR3: CASSIGGGLAAYNEQFF

J: TRBJ1-1
D: .
size: .
V: TRBV19
DNA: TGTGCCACGGCGGACGTATCAGTCCCGACTGAAGCTTTCTTT
CDR3: CATADVSVPTEAFF

J: TRBJ1-5
D: TRBD1
size: .
V: TRBV6-5
DNA: TGTGCCAGCAGCGGAGACAGGGGCAATCAGCCCCAGCATTTT
CDR3: CASSGDRGNQPQHF

J: TRBJ2-2
D: .
size: .
V: TRBV5-1
DNA: TGCGCCAGCAGCAACACCAAGATAGCCGGGGAGCTGTTTTTT
CDR3: CASSNTKIAGELFF

J: TRBJ2-7
D: .
size: .
V: TRBV5-1
DNA: TGCGCCAGCAGCTATAACCCGACAGGCGCAAGCTCCTACGAGCAGTACTTC
CDR3: CASSYNPTGASSYEQYF

J: TRBJ2-7
D: TRBD1
size: .
V: TRBV13
DNA: TGTGCCAGCAGCTTACCCGGGACAGGGTTTACCGAGCAGTACTTC
CDR3: CASSLPGTGFTEQYF

J: TRBJ1-1
D: .
size: few
V: TRBV30
DNA: TGTGCCTGGGTACGTACCGGGAGACGAGTGGCTTTCTTT
CDR3: CAWVRTGRRVAFF

J: TRBJ1-1
D: .
size: .
V: TRBV19
DNA: TGTGCCAGTAGTTTACGGACTACTGAAGCTTTCTTT
CDR3: CASSLRTTEAFF

J: TRBJ2-4
D: .
size: .
V: TRBV5-1
DNA: TGCGCCAGCAGCTTTTGGGGGGCCAGTCCTTTAGCCAAAAACATTCAGTACTTC
CDR3: CASSFWGASPLAKNIQYF

J: TRBJ1-2
D: .
size: .
V: TRBV9
DNA: TGTGCCAGCAGCGTAGCGGGAGGGGCCCAGAGATTTGAGGGCTACACCTTC
CDR3: CASSVAGGAQRFEGYTF

J: TRBJ1-6
D: TRBD1
size: .
V: TRBV2
DNA: TGTGCCACCGTCGGGACAGATAATTCACCCCTCCACTTT
CDR3: CATVGTDNSPLHF

J: TRBJ1-2
D: .
size: .
V: TRBV3-1/TRBV3-2
DNA: TGTGCCAGCAGCCAAGAGTATGGCTACACCTTC
CDR3: CASSQEYGYTF

J: TRBJ1-4
D: .
size: .
V: TRBV5-1
DNA: TGCGCCAGCAGCTCACAGGGTTCTAATGAAAAACTGTTTTTT
CDR3: CASSSQGSNEKLFF

J: TRBJ2-6
D: TRBD1
size: .
V: TRBV7-3
DNA: TGTGCCAGCAGCCAGGCCGGGACAGGGGTATACTCTGGGGCCAACGTCCTGACTTTC
CDR3: CASSQAGTGVYSGANVLTF

J: TRBJ1-5
D: TRBD1
size: .
V: TRBV2
DNA: TGTGCCAGCAGCGGGGGACAGGTTACTGATCAGCCCCAGCATTTT
CDR3: CASSGGQVTDQPQHF

J: TRBJ1-5
D: .
size: .
V: TRBV24-1
DNA: TGTGCCACCAGTGTGATTTTAGGCAATCAGCCCCAGCATTTT
CDR3: CATSVILGNQPQHF

J: TRBJ1-4
D: .
size: .
V: TRBV11-2
DNA: TGTGCCAGCAGCCGCTGGGGAGGAGATGAAAAACTGTTTTTT
CDR3: CASSRWGGDEKLFF

J: TRBJ1-4
D: .
size: .
V: TRBV3-1/TRBV3-2
DNA: TGTGCCAGCAGCTCAGGGGCCTCGAATGAAAAACTGTTTTTT
CDR3: CASSSGASNEKLFF

J: TRBJ1-2
D: .
size: .
V: TRBV9
DNA: TGTGCCAGCAGCGTAGCGGCAGAAGGCTACACCTTC
CDR3: CASSVAAEGYTF

J: TRBJ2-5
D: .
size: .
V: TRBV14
DNA: TGTGCCAGCAGTCCCCTGGCCCAAGAGACCCAGTACTTC
CDR3: CASSPLAQETQYF

J: TRBJ1-4
D: .
size: .
V: TRBV18
DNA: TGTGCCAGCTCACCATTCCCCGGGGGTGAAAAACTGTTTTTT
CDR3: CASSPFPGGEKLFF

J: TRBJ1-1
D: .
size: .
V: TRBV19
DNA: TGTGCCAGTAGTCCCCCAGGGAGGACTGAAGCTTTCTTT
CDR3: CASSPPGRTEAFF

J: TRBJ2-5
D: TRBD2
size: .
V: TRBV5-1
DNA: TGCGCCAGCAGCTTTCTCCTAGCGGGGGGGGCCCAGTACTTC
CDR3: CASSFLLAGGAQYF

J: TRBJ2-5
D: TRBD2
size: .
V: TRBV19
DNA: TGTGCCAGTAGTATGTTCGGTGCCGGGACTAGCGGGGGGCCGCAAGAGACCCAGTACTTC
CDR3: CASSMFGAGTSGGPQETQYF